This T cell receptor beta chain was sequenced during a study of T cell repertoires in cytomegalovirus infection. Whole-study context: Evidence of both CMV infection and a matching HLA type came from public TCR beta signatures.

Germline CDR1 reads MNHEY; CDR2 reads SVGEGT. Trimming stripped 2 bases from V and 6 bases from J, with 10 bases between. The CDR3 consists of 13 residues. The sample holds a few counts of this clonotype. As yet, its antigen is unknown. From the reads, TCRdb called clonotypes with MiXCR, one entry per CDR3 protein. The sample holds under 200,000 distinct CDR3 sequences, roughly 9.8% seen once. Findings and caveats of the study: Summed frequency of shared TCR beta families picked out CMV carriers who also had the relevant HLA. HLA-C-restricted TCR beta clonotypes specific for CMV led the ex vivo response.

This TCR was sampled from a human donor in good health (CMV status not recorded). Some clones in this sample may be carry-over from other donors' samples. The V call is TRBV6-2 or TRBV6-3, the J call TRBJ2-5; D could derive from TRBD1 or TRBD2 (5 bases each). Sequencing was carried out using PBMCs. Here the CDR3 reads CASSYRGVQTQYF. Here the CDR3 DNA reads TGTGCCAGCAGTTACCGAGGGGTACAGACCCAGTACTTC.